One sample yielded the 21 T cell receptor beta chains listed below, sequenced in a study of blood T cell repertoires in COVID-19. Generated by immunoSEQ multiplex PCR, the TCRdb table keeps only in-frame clones and is missing some. The profile shows about 170,000 clones, 70% to 90% of them singletons. The source material was peripheral blood. These receptors originate from a woman of 80 years or more with COVID-19, enrolled during active disease.

This chain links TRBV11-2 with TRBJ1-2; no definite D call. CDR1 is SGHAT and CDR2 is FQNNGV in the germline V gene. V lost 1 base to trimming and J lost 8 bases, with 11 bases between them. This CDR3 comprises 13 residues. CDR3 protein: CASSLGSASGYTF. In DNA, the CDR3 is TGTGCCAGCAGCTTAGGGTCTGCGAGCGGCTACACCTTC. The complete variable domain, with remaining parts taken from reference TRBV11-2 and TRBJ1-2, reads EAGVAQSPRYKIIEKRQSVAFWCNPISGHATLYWYQQILGQGPKLLIQFQNNGVVDDSQLPKDRFSAERLKGVDSTLKIQPAKLEDSAVYLCASSLGSASGYTFGSGTRLTVV.

The chain is built from TRBV27 and TRBJ1-5; TRBD1 is a possible D gene (5 bases). In germline, CDR1 is MNHEY, CDR2 SMNVEV (reference sequence). The V end lost 3 bases, the J end lost 6 bases, and 15 bases lay between the germline ends. This CDR3 has 15 residues. CDR3: CASSFRSAGGQPQHF. The CDR3 DNA reads TGTGCCAGCAGTTTTAGGTCTGCGGGGGGTCAGCCCCAGCATTTT.

In its sample, this clone was seen a few times. The rearrangement links TRBV14 to TRBJ2-5; weak D call: TRBD2 (5 bases). CDR3 size: 14 residues. Germline V gene sequence: CDR1 SGHDN, CDR2 FVKESK. V lost 4 bases and J 5 bases, leaving 14 bases between the germline ends. The CDR3 region has the DNA TGTGCCAGCAGCCCCTTAGGGCTAGCCGAGACCCAGTACTTC. Translating gives CASSPLGLAETQYF.

This chain joins TRBV9 and TRBJ2-2, with D possibly TRBD1 on 5 matching bases. Trimming shortened V by 2 bases and J by 1 base, and 12 bases separated the two germline ends. The CDR3 is made up of 16 amino acids. Germline CDR1 is SGDLS and CDR2 is YYNGEE. The CDR3 DNA is TGTGCCAGCAGCGTCCAGGGAAGTGGGAACACCGGGGAGCTGTTTTTT. This gives the protein CASSVQGSGNTGELFF.

The chain couples TRBV28 to TRBJ1-6; no firm D call. The CDR3 spans 14 residues. CDR1 is MDHEN and CDR2 is SYDVKM in the germline V gene. V was pared by 4 bases and J by 7 bases, with 11 bases between. CDR3 sequence (DNA): TGTGCCAGCAGTTCTGGAGGTGACAATTCACCCCTCCACTTT. Translating it yields CASSSGGDNSPLHF.

This rearrangement joins TRBV3-1 (or the pseudogene TRBV3-2) to TRBJ1-6, with TRBD1 matching over 9 bases. There are 16 residues in the CDR3. The trim removed 0 bases at V and 9 bases at J, leaving 6 bases unmatched. Per germline, CDR1 LGHDT and CDR2 YNNKEL (reference sequence). The CDR3 here is CASSQDPGTGFSPLHF. The CDR3 nucleotides are TGTGCCAGCAGCCAAGATCCCGGGACAGGGTTTTCACCCCTCCACTTT.

V gene TRBV7-2 combines with J gene TRBJ2-3, with 11 bases identical to TRBD2. Germline V gene lookup returns CDR1 SGHTA and CDR2 FQGNSA. This CDR3 region has 17 residues. The V segment lost 4 bases and the J segment 0 bases; nucleotides outside the gene matches: 6. The CDR3 DNA reads as TGTGCCAGCAGCTCCCTAGCGGGGGGTAGTAGCACAGATACGCAGTATTTT. This translates into CASSSLAGGSSTDTQYF.

This chain connects TRBV7-9 to TRBJ1-1; D might be TRBD1 (6 bases). V was clipped by 2 bases and J by 4 bases, with 8 bases between them. Germline V CDR1 and CDR2: SEHNR, FQNEAQ (reference sequence). The CDR3 runs to 13 residues. CDR3 DNA: TGTGCCAGCAGCTTATCACAGGGCACTGAAGCTTTCTTT. It specifies CASSLSQGTEAFF. Looking up the rest from reference TRBV7-9 and TRBJ1-1 gives the full variable domain: DTGVSQNPRHKITKRGQNVTFRCDPISEHNRLYWYRQTLGQGPEFLTYFQNEAQLEKSRLLSDRFSAERPKGSFSTLEIQRTEQGDSAMYLCASSLSQGTEAFFGQGTRLTVV.

This clone was seen only a few times. This chain links TRBV28 with TRBJ2-1; D is possibly TRBD2 (6 bases). The CDR3 covers 15 residues. Trimming removed 6 bases from V and 0 bases from J, with 12 bases in between. CDR1 and CDR2 from the germline V gene are MDHEN and SYDVKM. CDR3 residues: CASSRSGHSYNEQFF. The CDR3 nucleotides are TGTGCCAGCAGCCGTAGCGGCCACTCCTACAATGAGCAGTTCTTC. The variable domain in full, completed from reference TRBV28 and TRBJ2-1, reads DVKVTQSSRYLVKRTGEKVFLECVQDMDHENMFWYRQDPGLGLRLIYFSYDVKMKEKGDIPEGYSVSREKKERFSLILESASTNQTSMYLCASSRSGHSYNEQFFGPGTRLTVL.

The V and J genes are TRBV7-3 and TRBJ1-1, with 7 bases aligning to TRBD1. Germline values: CDR1 SGHTA, CDR2 FQGTGA. The CDR3 spans 14 residues. V lost 6 bases to trimming and J lost 6 bases; unmatched junction nucleotides: 10. The CDR3 DNA reads as TGTGCCAGCAGTTACGACAGGGCGACATCTGAAGCTTTCTTT. Encoded protein: CASSYDRATSEAFF.

V is TRBV7-9 and J is TRBJ2-1; TRBD2 agrees at 11 bases. V lost 5 bases to trimming and J lost 1 base; unmatched junction nucleotides: 4. The CDR3 has 16 residues. Germline CDR1 SEHNR, CDR2 FQNEAQ (reference sequence). The CDR3 loop is CASSAGLAVSYNEQFF. The DNA of the CDR3 is TGTGCCAGCAGCGCGGGACTAGCGGTTTCCTACAATGAGCAGTTCTTC.

V and J are TRBV10-3 and TRBJ2-2, with 12 bases aligning to TRBD2. The V and J ends lost 6 bases and 4 bases, in that order; junction bases with no gene match: 6. CDR3 length: 16 residues. Germline V lookup: CDR1 ENHRY, CDR2 SYGVKD. In DNA form, the CDR3 reads TGTGCCATCAGCCCTACTAGCGGGAGGTCCACCGGGGAGCTGTTTTTT. Translation gives CAISPTSGRSTGELFF.

The chain combines TRBV3-1 (or the pseudogene TRBV3-2) with TRBJ2-7; TRBD2 aligns across 8 bases. The CDR3 length is 18 residues. Germline V lookup: CDR1 LGHDT, CDR2 YNNKEL (reference sequence). Trimming cost V 0 bases and J 6 bases; bases outside gene matches: 16. In DNA, the CDR3 is TGTGCCAGCAGCCAAGAGGCGGGAGGCCACCGGGGTCCCCTCGAGCAGTACTTC. Protein: CASSQEAGGHRGPLEQYF.

The V gene is TRBV29-1, the J gene TRBJ1-1; D gene unclear. CDR3 length equals 11 residues. Trimming took 4 bases from V and 7 from J, leaving 10 bases between them. CDR1 SQVTM and CDR2 ANQGSEA come from the germline V gene. The CDR3 DNA sequence: TGCAGCGTTGCCCCAGGCGTTGAAGCTTTCTTT. Translated: CSVAPGVEAFF.

The gene calls are TRBV29-1 and TRBJ2-1, with 9 bases matching TRBD2. With V trimmed by 5 bases and J by 8 bases, 13 bases remained unmatched. Germline V CDR1 and CDR2: SQVTM, ANQGSEA. This CDR3 is 15 amino acids long. CDR3 sequence (DNA): TGCAGCGTTCGGGGACGGCGGGAGGGTGATCATGAGCAGTTCTTC. Translated, it gives CSVRGRREGDHEQFF.

The V gene is TRBV5-5, the J gene TRBJ2-7; 10 nucleotides align to TRBD2. V shed 4 bases, J shed 4 bases, and the junction held 5 bases outside the gene matches. This CDR3 spans 14 amino acids. Per the germline V gene, CDR1 is SGHKS and CDR2 is YYEKEE (reference sequence). The CDR3 protein is CASSLGLAVYEQYF. CDR3 in DNA: TGTGCCAGCAGCCTCGGACTAGCGGTGTACGAGCAGTACTTC.

This chain links TRBV10-3 with TRBJ2-1; D unresolved. The V end lost 4 bases, the J end lost 6 bases, and 10 bases lay between the germline ends. Per the germline V gene, CDR1 is ENHRY and CDR2 is SYGVKD. There are 13 residues in the CDR3. CDR3 bases: TGTGCCATCAGTGCCCCGTTTTTCAATGAGCAGTTCTTC. Translation gives CAISAPFFNEQFF.

V gene TRBV7-9 combines with J gene TRBJ1-2; maybe TRBD1 (6 bases). The CDR3 loop spans 15 amino acids. Trimming stripped 5 bases from V and 0 bases from J, with 13 bases between. The germline gives CDR1 SEHNR, CDR2 FQNEAQ (reference sequence). The CDR3 DNA follows: TGTGCCAGCAGCCGTAGACAGGACCCTAACTATGGCTACACCTTC. Protein product: CASSRRQDPNYGYTF.

The table lists this clone with a few counts. The genes are TRBV3-1 (or the pseudogene TRBV3-2) and TRBJ1-3; tentatively, D is TRBD1 (6 bases). CDR1 is LGHDT and CDR2 is YNNKEL in the germline V gene (reference sequence). V lost 7 bases and J 0 bases, leaving 13 bases between the germline ends. CDR3 length equals 15 residues. The CDR3 reads CASTQGGGSGNTIYF. In DNA form, the CDR3 reads TGTGCCAGCACACAGGGAGGGGGCTCTGGAAACACCATATATTTT.

The chain links TRBV21-1 to TRBJ1-5; no check of the table's D call, TRBD1, against the DNA was made. TRBV21-1 is annotated as a pseudogene. The CDR3 sequence is 17 residues long. CDR3 DNA: TGTGCCAGCGGCGACAGGGGGCAAACGAAGAGCAATCAGCCCCAGCATTTT. Its translation: CASGDRGQTKSNQPQHF.

Details on this clone: This specimen includes other DNA sequences encoding the same CDR3. The genes are TRBV5-1 and TRBJ2-1; 9 bases align to TRBD2. Germline assignment: CDR1 SGHRS and CDR2 YFSETQ. J lost 4 bases, V lost 4 bases, and 6 bases had no gene match. This CDR3 region has 15 residues. Here the CDR3 reads CASSLSGGDYNEQFF. CDR3 coding DNA: TGCGCCAGCAGCCTTAGCGGGGGCGATTACAATGAGCAGTTCTTC.